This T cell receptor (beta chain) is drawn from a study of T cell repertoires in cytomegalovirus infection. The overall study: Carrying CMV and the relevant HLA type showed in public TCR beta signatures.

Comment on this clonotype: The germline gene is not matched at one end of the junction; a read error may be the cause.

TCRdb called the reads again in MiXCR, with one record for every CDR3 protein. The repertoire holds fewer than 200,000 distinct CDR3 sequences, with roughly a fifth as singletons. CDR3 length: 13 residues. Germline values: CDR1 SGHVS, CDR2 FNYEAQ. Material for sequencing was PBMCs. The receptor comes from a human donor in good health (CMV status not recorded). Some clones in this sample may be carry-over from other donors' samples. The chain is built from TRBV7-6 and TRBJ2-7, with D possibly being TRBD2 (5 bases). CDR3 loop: CASCLRLTYEQYF. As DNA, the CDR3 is TGTGCCAGCTGCTTAAGACTAACCTACGAGCAGTACTTC.